This T cell receptor (beta chain) was observed in a study of vaccination and CD4 T cells after COVID-19. In the study overall: Timing of post-vaccine sample collection was a median 72 days after dose two, with a range of 14 to 241.

The treatment was: roughly 11-day PBMC culture with coronavirus spike peptide pools or control peptides (ViraFEST assay). Broader study findings: Spike mono-reactivity held for 304 of 307 vaccine-specific clones in convalescent patients.

In regard to this clonotype: Its antigen is undetermined.

Cultured CD4+ T cell DNA was sequenced using the Oncomine TCR Beta short-read assay. A single record per CDR3 protein comes from TCRdb applying MiXCR to the PCR reads. This sample has fewer than 25,000 distinct CDR3 sequences, with 54% found just once. The receptor was derived from a human donor who had recovered from COVID-19. The sequenced sample was CD4+ T cells from blood, cultured in vitro.

The CDR3 protein is CASRYQGSNYGYTF. As DNA, the CDR3 is TGCGCCAGCAGATATCAGGGTTCGAACTATGGCTACACCTTC. This chain links TRBV5-1 with TRBJ1-2; TRBD1 is a possible D gene (5 bases). The CDR3 contains 14 residues. The V and J ends lost 5 bases and 2 bases respectively, with 13 bases between them. Germline assignment: CDR1 SGHRS and CDR2 YFSETQ.